This T cell receptor (beta chain) was recovered during a study of blood T cell repertoires in COVID-19. With 7 bases clipped from V and 3 bases from J, the junction kept 5 bases outside the gene matches. Germline lookup yields CDR1 SGHDN and CDR2 FVKESK. The CDR3 runs to 13 residues. The data were produced by immunoSEQ multiplex PCR, yet TCRdb's version contains in-frame clones alone and is incomplete. Among about 43,000 clones, around 90% were seen once, and the ten largest hold roughly a tenth. This clonotype was obtained from a woman of 80 years or more with active COVID-19. Sequencing was done on a sample of peripheral blood. The V and J genes are TRBV14 and TRBJ1-2; 7 positions match TRBD1. DNA of the CDR3: TGTGCCAGCAAAGACAGGGAAGACTATGGCTACACCTTC. Protein product: CASKDREDYGYTF.